The next 32 T cell receptor beta chains were all read from a single sample in a study of T cell changes during pregnancy in multiple sclerosis. TCRdb keeps only in-frame clones here, not all; method: immunoSEQ multiplex PCR. The profile shows fewer than 90,000 clones, about 93% of them singletons. This specimen was peripheral blood, taken in the third trimester of pregnancy. These receptors were taken from a female donor with multiple sclerosis, enrolled in a pregnancy study.

This clone occurred once. This chain uses TRBV1 with TRBJ2-1; the D call TRBD2 from the table was never checked on the DNA. TRBV1 is classified as a pseudogene. This CDR3 spans 18 amino acids. The CDR3 reads CTSTPGTSGICFYNEQFF. The CDR3 bases are TGCACCAGCACGCCCGGGACTAGCGGGATATGTTTCTACAATGAGCAGTTCTTC.

This clone was seen a single time. V usage is TRBV4-2 and J usage is TRBJ2-5, with D possibly TRBD1 on 6 matching bases. This CDR3 region has 15 residues. Per germline, CDR1 LGHNA and CDR2 YNFKEQ. The V gene lost 1 base and the J gene lost 3 bases, with 12 bases spanning the gap. DNA of the CDR3: TGTGCCAGCAGCCAAGGGGGGACAAAAGAAGAGACCCAGTACTTC. This codes for CASSQGGTKEETQYF.

The chain has TRBV29-1 and TRBJ2-1, with 10 bases that match TRBD2. Germline V CDR1 and CDR2: SQVTM, ANQGSEA. CDR3 length: 15 residues. Germline trimming cut 3 bases from V and 7 bases from J; bases unmatched to any gene: 9. The CDR3 sequence is CSVEGPSGRGNEQFF. The CDR3, as DNA: TGCAGCGTTGAGGGGCCTAGCGGGAGAGGGAATGAGCAGTTCTTC.

This chain joins TRBV5-6 and TRBJ2-7, with 7 bases lining up with TRBD2. Trimming cost V 2 bases and J 4 bases; bases outside gene matches: 6. Germline CDR1 SGHDT, CDR2 YYEEEE. CDR3 size: 14 residues. The CDR3 DNA is TGTGCCAGCAGCTTATCCCTAGCGGAATACGAGCAGTACTTC. Amino acid sequence: CASSLSLAEYEQYF.

The rearrangement links TRBV2 to TRBJ2-4, with D tentatively TRBD1 (6 bases). Germline CDR1 SNHLY, CDR2 FYNNEI. This CDR3 contains 16 residues. V lost 5 bases to trimming and J lost 0 bases, with 14 bases between them. DNA of the CDR3: TGTGCCAGCAGTTCACAGGGCATACTAGCCAAAAACATTCAGTACTTC. Translated, it gives CASSSQGILAKNIQYF.

V is TRBV29-1 and J is TRBJ2-7; TRBD2 matches 7 bases. CDR3 length: 15 residues. V was clipped by 2 bases and J by 3 bases; unmatched bases: 10. CDR1 SQVTM and CDR2 ANQGSEA come from the germline V gene. CDR3 region: CSVEPVGGEDYEQYF. Here the CDR3 DNA reads TGCAGCGTTGAACCGGTGGGAGGGGAGGACTACGAGCAGTACTTC.

The rearrangement links TRBV6-1 to TRBJ2-1; D is possibly TRBD1 (6 bases). The V gene lost 4 bases and the J gene lost 2 bases, with 9 bases spanning the gap. The CDR3 spans 14 residues. CDR1 MNHNS and CDR2 SASEGT come from the germline V gene. CDR3 sequence (DNA): TGTGCCAGCAGTGCCCGGGACACCTACAATGAGCAGTTCTTC. Its protein is CASSARDTYNEQFF.

J is TRBJ2-3 and V is TRBV5-4; no clear D gene. V shed 1 base and J shed 3 bases, with 6 bases lying between them. This CDR3 comprises 13 residues. Germline V gene data show CDR1 as SGHNT and CDR2 as YYREEE (reference sequence). CDR3 DNA: TGTGCCAGCAGCTTGTCCCGGACAGATACGCAGTATTTT. Translating gives CASSLSRTDTQYF.

The CDR3 sequence is CASTGTSVRNEQFF. In DNA form, the CDR3 reads TGTGCCAGCACCGGGACTAGCGTCCGCAATGAGCAGTTCTTC. The chain joins TRBV28 to TRBJ2-1; 10 positions agree with TRBD2. The germline V gene has CDR1 MDHEN and CDR2 SYDVKM. CDR3 length equals 14 residues. Trimming cost V 7 bases and J 6 bases; bases outside gene matches: 6.

This CDR3 is CASSLTSGSPNEQFF. In nucleotides, the CDR3 is TGCGCCAGCAGCTTGACTAGCGGGAGTCCCAATGAGCAGTTCTTC. The rearrangement joins TRBV5-1 to TRBJ2-1, with 11 nucleotides matching TRBD2. V lost 1 base, J lost 6 bases, and 3 bases stayed unmatched. The CDR3 runs to 15 residues. Germline V gene data show CDR1 as SGHRS and CDR2 as YFSETQ. Full variable domain (rest looked up from reference TRBV5-1 and TRBJ2-1): KAGVTQTPRYLIKTRGQQVTLSCSPISGHRSVSWYQQTPGQGLQFLFEYFSETQRNKGNFPGRFSGRQFSNSRSEMNVSTLELGDSALYLCASSLTSGSPNEQFFGPGTRLTVL.

This chain joins TRBV19 and TRBJ2-2, with 10 bases fitting TRBD1. This CDR3 spans 15 amino acids. V was clipped by 7 bases and J by 6 bases; unmatched bases: 8. Germline lookup yields CDR1 LNHDA and CDR2 SQIVND (reference sequence). The CDR3 DNA is TGTGCCAGTACCTTTTCGGGACAGGGGTCCGGGGAGCTGTTTTTT. Its protein product is CASTFSGQGSGELFF.

The chain carries TRBV27 and TRBJ2-7; 9 bases agree with TRBD2. The junction had 14 bases not matched to a gene; V was cut back by 5 bases and J by 6 bases. CDR3 length: 16 amino acids. Germline V gene sequence: CDR1 MNHEY, CDR2 SMNVEV (reference sequence). The CDR3 DNA reads TGTGCCAGCAGTCCCCCTTCCCTAGCGGGATATCCCGAGCAGTACTTC. Its protein is CASSPPSLAGYPEQYF.

The rearrangement links TRBV11-2 to TRBJ2-7, with no clear D. The CDR3 is 15 residues long. Trimming left V 0 bases short and J 2 bases short, with 11 bases between. Per the germline V gene, CDR1 is SGHAT and CDR2 is FQNNGV. The CDR3 DNA reads as TGTGCCAGCAGCTTAGAGTGGGCCGCTACCTACGAGCAGTACTTC. Translation: CASSLEWAATYEQYF.

The chain recombines TRBV28 with TRBJ2-2; the D gene is possibly TRBD1 (5 bases). The V end was cut by 5 bases, the J end by 0 bases, with 10 bases between. The CDR3 has 15 amino acids. In germline, CDR1 is MDHEN, CDR2 SYDVKM. The CDR3: CASSTQETNTGELFF. CDR3 sequence (DNA): TGTGCCAGCAGTACACAGGAGACGAACACCGGGGAGCTGTTTTTT.

This clone has just one count. The gene calls are TRBV13 and TRBJ2-5; 9 positions agree with TRBD1. CDR3 length: 14 residues. V lost 5 bases to trimming and J lost 7 bases; unmatched junction nucleotides: 8. The germline gives CDR1 PRHDT, CDR2 FYEKMQ (reference sequence). The CDR3 DNA follows: TGTGCCAGCAGCAAACGGGACAGGGTAGGGACCCAGTACTTC. Amino acid sequence: CASSKRDRVGTQYF.

The V gene is TRBV19, the J gene TRBJ1-1, with D uncertain. Germline CDR1 is LNHDA and CDR2 is SQIVND (reference sequence). V gave up 0 bases and J gave up 5 bases, with 22 bases separating them. This CDR3 has 18 residues. As DNA, the CDR3 is TGTGCCAGTAGTATAGATTGGGCCACCCGACCTTTTGGGACTGAAGCTTTCTTT. Amino acids: CASSIDWATRPFGTEAFF.

The CDR3 here is CASSRFSGGPLLPGNTIYF. DNA for the CDR3: TGTGCCAGTAGCCGTTTTTCCGGGGGGCCTCTACTCCCTGGAAACACCATATATTTT. The J gene is TRBJ1-3, the V gene TRBV19, with D perhaps TRBD1 (6 bases). The V gene's germline CDR1 is LNHDA and CDR2 SQIVND (reference sequence). The CDR3 loop spans 19 amino acids. V was cut by 6 bases and J by 2 bases, with 26 bases left in between.

V and J are TRBV29-1 and TRBJ2-7; 7 bases are a match to TRBD1. The CDR3 totals 12 residues. J lost 2 bases, V lost 7 bases, and 5 bases had no gene match. CDR1 and CDR2 (germline): SQVTM, ANQGSEA. The CDR3 loop reads CSARQGAYEQYF. The CDR3 DNA sequence: TGCAGCGCCCGGCAGGGGGCCTACGAGCAGTACTTC.

The J gene is TRBJ2-2, the V gene TRBV2, with 11 nucleotides matching TRBD2. CDR3 size: 16 residues. Trimming took 6 bases from V and 7 from J; bases not matched to a gene: 10. CDR1 and CDR2 from the germline V gene are SNHLY and FYNNEI. The CDR3 reads CASRPSSGRHFGELFF. DNA of the CDR3: TGTGCCAGCAGACCTTCTAGCGGGAGGCATTTCGGGGAGCTGTTTTTT.

The chain carries TRBV13 and TRBJ1-1, with D tentatively TRBD1 (5 bases). Trimming pared 5 bases from V and 2 bases from J, leaving 9 bases between. The CDR3 totals 13 residues. Germline-derived CDR1 and CDR2 are PRHDT and FYEKMQ (reference sequence). The CDR3 here is CASSLWTNTEAFF. CDR3 in DNA: TGTGCCAGCAGCCTTTGGACAAACACTGAAGCTTTCTTT.

The chain uses TRBV27 and TRBJ2-7; possibly TRBD2 for D (5 bases). The CDR3 consists of 13 residues. Germline CDR1 MNHEY, CDR2 SMNVEV (reference sequence). Trimming stripped 5 bases from V and 5 bases from J, with 13 bases between. CDR3 coding DNA: TGTGCCAGCAGTCTCGTTACTAGTGACGAGCAGTACTTC. Its protein product is CASSLVTSDEQYF.

The V call is TRBV19, the J call TRBJ1-2; the match to TRBD1 covers 12 bases. The CDR3 extends over 12 amino acids. V was clipped by 11 bases and J by 8 bases; unmatched bases: 6. Germline V gene sequence: CDR1 LNHDA, CDR2 SQIVND (reference sequence). The CDR3 spells CALWDRGPGYTF. CDR3 nucleotides: TGTGCCCTATGGGACAGGGGGCCCGGCTACACCTTC.

The chain combines TRBV27 with TRBJ2-1, with D possibly TRBD2 on 6 matching bases. From germline, CDR1 is MNHEY and CDR2 SMNVEV (reference sequence). Trimming took off 5 bases at V and 7 bases at J, with 15 bases between the two ends. The CDR3 consists of 14 residues. DNA for the CDR3: TGTGCCAGCAGTCGGCGGGGTTTGAGTAATGAGCAGTTCTTC. Its translation: CASSRRGLSNEQFF.

The chain is built from TRBV2 and TRBJ1-2, with D maybe TRBD1 (5 bases). Germline CDR1 is SNHLY and CDR2 is FYNNEI. The V gene lost 0 bases and the J gene lost 8 bases, with 7 bases spanning the gap. The CDR3 length is 12 residues. In DNA form, the CDR3 reads TGTGCCAGCAGTGAAGCGGGGCGGGGCTACACCTTC. Protein product: CASSEAGRGYTF.

The gene calls are TRBV4-3 and TRBJ2-1; TRBD2 agrees at 12 bases. CDR1 LGHNA and CDR2 YSLEER come from the germline V gene. CDR3 length: 15 amino acids. Losses at the gene ends were 4 bases for V and 6 bases for J; bases not matched to a gene: 4. The CDR3 here is CASSLGLAGSNEQFF. The CDR3 bases are TGCGCCAGCAGCCTTGGACTAGCGGGATCCAATGAGCAGTTCTTC.

The V and J genes are TRBV9 and TRBJ2-3; 13 bases match TRBD2. Looked up from germline, CDR1 is SGDLS and CDR2 is YYNGEE. J lost 2 bases, V lost 2 bases, and 11 bases had no gene match. CDR3 length: 19 amino acids. As DNA, the CDR3 is TGTGCCAGCAGCGTCTCCGGACTAGCGGGAGCAGCGACCACAGATACGCAGTATTTT. Protein product: CASSVSGLAGAATTDTQYF.

This chain connects TRBV18 to TRBJ2-1; tentatively, D is TRBD2 (6 bases). The CDR3 spans 16 residues. The V end lost 2 bases, the J end lost 8 bases, and 19 bases lay between the germline ends. CDR1 is KGHSH and CDR2 is LQKENI in the germline V gene. The CDR3 DNA reads TGTGCCAGCTCACCAAACCGAGACCAATCGGGGGATGAGCAGTTCTTC. It is translated as CASSPNRDQSGDEQFF.

This clone was recorded once. The J gene is TRBJ2-1, the V gene TRBV5-1; D perhaps matches TRBD1 (5 bases). Germline values: CDR1 SGHRS, CDR2 YFSETQ. The V end lost 2 bases, the J end lost 3 bases, and 12 bases lay between the germline ends. The length of the CDR3 is 15 residues. This CDR3 is CASSFWGGDYNEQFF. DNA for the CDR3: TGCGCCAGCAGCTTCTGGGGCGGAGACTACAATGAGCAGTTCTTC.

J is TRBJ2-1 and V is TRBV5-6, with TRBD2 as a possible D gene (6 bases). Germline loops: CDR1 SGHDT, CDR2 YYEEEE. The CDR3 totals 15 residues. Trimming removed 0 bases from V and 4 bases from J, with 11 bases in between. CDR3 loop: CASSLEASVYNEQFF. CDR3 DNA sequence: TGTGCCAGCAGCTTGGAGGCTAGCGTTTACAATGAGCAGTTCTTC.

The genes are TRBV6-5 and TRBJ1-3; D gene ambiguous. V lost 4 bases and J 0 bases, leaving 13 bases between the germline ends. Germline CDR1 MNHEY, CDR2 SVGAGI. The CDR3 has 16 amino acids. In DNA form, the CDR3 reads TGTGCCAGCAGTTTCGGGAACGGGTTCTCTGGAAACACCATATATTTT. Protein product: CASSFGNGFSGNTIYF.

V and J are TRBV6-1 and TRBJ1-4; D remains unclear. Germline assignment: CDR1 MNHNS and CDR2 SASEGT. Between the trimmed V and J ends, which lost 1 base and 16 bases, there was a span of 16 bases. The CDR3 sequence is 13 residues long. DNA for the CDR3: TGTGCCAGCAGTGAAGGGAGGGCCGGAGTCGGGTTTTTT. As protein: CASSEGRAGVGFF.

This chain connects TRBV7-8 to TRBJ2-5; TRBD1 matches 8 bases. This CDR3 is built from 16 residues. The V segment lost 1 base and the J segment 5 bases; nucleotides outside the gene matches: 9. From germline, CDR1 is SGHVS and CDR2 FQNEAQ. The CDR3: CASSLGGQGALETQYF. The CDR3 nucleotides are TGTGCCAGCAGCTTAGGAGGCCAGGGGGCTTTGGAGACCCAGTACTTC.